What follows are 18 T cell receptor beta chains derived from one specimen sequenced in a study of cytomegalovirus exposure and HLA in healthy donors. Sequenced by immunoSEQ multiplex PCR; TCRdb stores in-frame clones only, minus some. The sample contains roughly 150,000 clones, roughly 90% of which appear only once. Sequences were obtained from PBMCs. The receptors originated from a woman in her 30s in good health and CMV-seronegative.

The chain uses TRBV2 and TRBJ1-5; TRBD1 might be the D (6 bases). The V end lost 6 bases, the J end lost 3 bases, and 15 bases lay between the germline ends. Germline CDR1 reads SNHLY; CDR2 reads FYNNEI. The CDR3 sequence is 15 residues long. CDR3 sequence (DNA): TGTGCCAGCAGCGCCAACCGGGACAACAATCAGCCCCAGCATTTT. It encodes CASSANRDNNQPQHF.

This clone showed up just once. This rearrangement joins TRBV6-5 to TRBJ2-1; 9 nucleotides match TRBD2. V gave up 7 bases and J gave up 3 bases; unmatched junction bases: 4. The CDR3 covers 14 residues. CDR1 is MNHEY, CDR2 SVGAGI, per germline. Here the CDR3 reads CASTSSGNYNEQFF. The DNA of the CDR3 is TGTGCCAGCACTTCTAGCGGGAACTACAATGAGCAGTTCTTC.

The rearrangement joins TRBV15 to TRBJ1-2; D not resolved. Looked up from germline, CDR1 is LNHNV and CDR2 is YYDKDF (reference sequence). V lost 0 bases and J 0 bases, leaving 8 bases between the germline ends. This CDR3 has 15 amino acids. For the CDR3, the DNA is TGTGCCACCAGCAGAGACAGGACCTCTAACTATGGCTACACCTTC. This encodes CATSRDRTSNYGYTF.

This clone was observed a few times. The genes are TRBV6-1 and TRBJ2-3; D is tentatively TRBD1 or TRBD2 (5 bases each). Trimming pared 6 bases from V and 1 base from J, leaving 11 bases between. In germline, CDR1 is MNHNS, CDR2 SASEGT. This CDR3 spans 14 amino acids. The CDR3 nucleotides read TGTGCCAGCAGATTAATGGGGGGCACAGATACGCAGTATTTT. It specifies CASRLMGGTDTQYF.

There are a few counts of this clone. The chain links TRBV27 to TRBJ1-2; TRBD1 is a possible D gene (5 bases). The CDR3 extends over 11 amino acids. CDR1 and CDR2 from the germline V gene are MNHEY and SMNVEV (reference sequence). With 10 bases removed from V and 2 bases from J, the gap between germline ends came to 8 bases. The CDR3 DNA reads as TGTGCCATTCGGGGGAACTATGGCTACACCTTC. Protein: CAIRGNYGYTF.

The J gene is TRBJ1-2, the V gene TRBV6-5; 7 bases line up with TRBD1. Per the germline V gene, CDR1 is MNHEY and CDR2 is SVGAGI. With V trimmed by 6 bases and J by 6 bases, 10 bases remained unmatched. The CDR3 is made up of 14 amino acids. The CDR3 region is CASSQRTGPNGYTF. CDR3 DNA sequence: TGTGCCAGCAGCCAGCGGACAGGTCCGAATGGCTACACCTTC.

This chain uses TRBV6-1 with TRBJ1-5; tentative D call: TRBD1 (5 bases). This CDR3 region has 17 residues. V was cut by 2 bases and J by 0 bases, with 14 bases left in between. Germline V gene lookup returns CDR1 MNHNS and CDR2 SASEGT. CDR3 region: CASSERSGYYSNQPQHF. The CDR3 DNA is TGTGCCAGCAGTGAAAGGTCAGGGTATTATAGCAATCAGCCCCAGCATTTT.

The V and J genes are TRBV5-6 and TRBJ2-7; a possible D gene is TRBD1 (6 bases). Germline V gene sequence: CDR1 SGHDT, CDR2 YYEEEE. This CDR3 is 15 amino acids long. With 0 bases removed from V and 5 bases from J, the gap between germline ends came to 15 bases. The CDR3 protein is CASSLEVWDTNEQYF. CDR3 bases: TGTGCCAGCAGCTTGGAAGTTTGGGACACCAACGAGCAGTACTTC.

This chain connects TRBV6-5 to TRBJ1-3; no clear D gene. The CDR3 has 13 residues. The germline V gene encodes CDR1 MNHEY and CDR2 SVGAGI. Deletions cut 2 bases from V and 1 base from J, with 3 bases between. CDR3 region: CASSYTSGNTIYF. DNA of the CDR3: TGTGCCAGCAGTTACACTTCTGGAAACACCATATATTTT.

The CDR3 here is CASSPTSSFETQYF. The CDR3 nucleotides are TGTGCCAGCAGCCCGACTAGTTCTTTCGAGACCCAGTACTTC. J is TRBJ2-5 and V is TRBV11-2, with D perhaps TRBD2 (6 bases). V lost 5 bases to trimming and J lost 5 bases, with 15 bases between them. Germline V gene sequence: CDR1 SGHAT, CDR2 FQNNGV. CDR3 length: 14 residues.

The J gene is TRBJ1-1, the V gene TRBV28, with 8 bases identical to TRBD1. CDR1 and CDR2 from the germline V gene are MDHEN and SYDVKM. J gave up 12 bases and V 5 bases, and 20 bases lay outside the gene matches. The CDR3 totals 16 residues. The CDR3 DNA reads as TGTGCCAGCAGTCCCTATGGGGCGGGGGCAGGGGGCCTTCCTTTCTTT. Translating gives CASSPYGAGAGGLPFF.

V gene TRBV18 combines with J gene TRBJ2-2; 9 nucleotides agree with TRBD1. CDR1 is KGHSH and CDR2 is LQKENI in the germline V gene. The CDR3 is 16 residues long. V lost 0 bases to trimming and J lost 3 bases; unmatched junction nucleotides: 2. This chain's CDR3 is CASSPPGQGHTGELFF. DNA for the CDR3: TGTGCCAGCTCACCACCGGGACAGGGCCACACCGGGGAGCTGTTTTTT.

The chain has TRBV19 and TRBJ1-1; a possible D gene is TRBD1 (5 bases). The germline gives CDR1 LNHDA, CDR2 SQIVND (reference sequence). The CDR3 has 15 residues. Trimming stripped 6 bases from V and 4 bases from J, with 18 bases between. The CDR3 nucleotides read TGTGCCAGTAGGCGACGAGAGGGGTTCTCCACTGAAGCTTTCTTT. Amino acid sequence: CASRRREGFSTEAFF.

In nucleotides, the CDR3 is TGTGCCAGCCACGGATTAAATGAAAAACTGTTTTTT. Its protein is CASHGLNEKLFF. The J gene is TRBJ1-4, the V gene TRBV5-6; D gene ambiguous. The CDR3 consists of 12 residues. Deletions cut 7 bases from V and 5 bases from J, with 9 bases between. The V gene's germline CDR1 is SGHDT and CDR2 YYEEEE.

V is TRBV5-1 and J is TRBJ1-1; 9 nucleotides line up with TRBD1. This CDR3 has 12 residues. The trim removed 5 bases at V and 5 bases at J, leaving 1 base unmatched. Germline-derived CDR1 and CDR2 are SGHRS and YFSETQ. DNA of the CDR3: TGCGCCAGCAGGACAGGGGGGACTGAAGCTTTCTTT. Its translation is CASRTGGTEAFF.

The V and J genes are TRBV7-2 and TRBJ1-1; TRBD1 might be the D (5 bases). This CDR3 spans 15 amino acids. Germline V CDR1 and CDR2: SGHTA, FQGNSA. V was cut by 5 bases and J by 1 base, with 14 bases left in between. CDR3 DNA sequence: TGTGCCAGCAGCATCCTAGGGGCAGGGAACACTGAAGCTTTCTTT. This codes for CASSILGAGNTEAFF.

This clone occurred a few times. The DNA of the CDR3 is TGCGCCAGCAGTGAGTTGGCGGGAAGCTATGGCTACACCTTC. It yields the protein CASSELAGSYGYTF. The chain joins TRBV10-2 to TRBJ1-2; D is undetermined. V lost 1 base and J lost 4, with 10 bases in between. There are 14 residues in the CDR3. From germline, CDR1 is WSHSY and CDR2 SAAADI.

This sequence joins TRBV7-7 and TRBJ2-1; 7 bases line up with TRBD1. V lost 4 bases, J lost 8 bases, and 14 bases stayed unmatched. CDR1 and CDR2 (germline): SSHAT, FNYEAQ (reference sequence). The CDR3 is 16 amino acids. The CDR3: CASSSSRETGQHEQFF. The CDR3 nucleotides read TGTGCCAGCAGCTCCTCGAGAGAGACAGGGCAGCATGAGCAGTTCTTC.